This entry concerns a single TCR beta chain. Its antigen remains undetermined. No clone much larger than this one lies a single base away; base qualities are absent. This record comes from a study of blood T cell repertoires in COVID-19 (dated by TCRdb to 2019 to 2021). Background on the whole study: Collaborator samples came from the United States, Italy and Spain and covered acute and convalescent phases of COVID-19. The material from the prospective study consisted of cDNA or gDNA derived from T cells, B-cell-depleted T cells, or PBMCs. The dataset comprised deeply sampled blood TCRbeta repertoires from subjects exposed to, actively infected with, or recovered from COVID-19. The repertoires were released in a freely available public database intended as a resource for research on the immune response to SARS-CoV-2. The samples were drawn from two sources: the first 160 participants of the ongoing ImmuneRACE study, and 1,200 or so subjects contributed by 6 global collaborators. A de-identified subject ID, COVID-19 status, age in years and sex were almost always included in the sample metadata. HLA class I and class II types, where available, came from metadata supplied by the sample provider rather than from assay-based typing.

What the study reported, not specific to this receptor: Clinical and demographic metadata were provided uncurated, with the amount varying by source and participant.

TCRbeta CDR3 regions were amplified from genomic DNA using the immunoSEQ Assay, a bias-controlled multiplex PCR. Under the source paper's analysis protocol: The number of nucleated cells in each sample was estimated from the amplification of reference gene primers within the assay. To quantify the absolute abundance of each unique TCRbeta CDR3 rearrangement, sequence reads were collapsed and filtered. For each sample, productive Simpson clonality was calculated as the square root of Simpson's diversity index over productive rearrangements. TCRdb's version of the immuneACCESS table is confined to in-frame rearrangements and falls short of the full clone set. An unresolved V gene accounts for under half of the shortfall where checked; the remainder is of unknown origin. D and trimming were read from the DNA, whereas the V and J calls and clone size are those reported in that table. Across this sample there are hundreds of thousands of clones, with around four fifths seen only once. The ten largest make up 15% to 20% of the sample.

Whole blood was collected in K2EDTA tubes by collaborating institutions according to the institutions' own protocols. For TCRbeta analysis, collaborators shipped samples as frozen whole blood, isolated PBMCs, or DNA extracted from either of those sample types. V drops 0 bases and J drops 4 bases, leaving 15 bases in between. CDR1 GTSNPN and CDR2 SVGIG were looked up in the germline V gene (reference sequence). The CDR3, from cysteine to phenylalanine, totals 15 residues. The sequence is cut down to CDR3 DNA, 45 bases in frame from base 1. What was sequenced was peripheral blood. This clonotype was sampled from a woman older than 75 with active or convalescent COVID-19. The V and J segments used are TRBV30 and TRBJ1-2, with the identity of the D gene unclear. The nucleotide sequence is TGTGCCTGGAGTGTACACCCGGGGTCGGCCTATGGCTACACCTTC. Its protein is CAWSVHPGSAYGYTF.